Listed below are T cell receptor beta chains from one sample, sequenced in a study of PD-L1 blockade in urothelial cancer. This table comes from immunoSEQ multiplex PCR, and its TCRdb copy is limited to in-frame clones, with some not included. Of about 43,000 clones in the sample, about 88% were seen once. The specimen comprised PBMCs, sampled around atezolizumab (anti-PD-L1) treatment. The origin of the receptors is a woman aged 55-70 years with urothelial cancer. The CDR3 runs from the conserved cysteine through the conserved F or W. The order of the fields is D gene, J gene, V gene, CDR3 protein. D genes are given only for firm matches.

>TRBD2|TRBJ2-5|TRBV6-5
CASSSPSGREETQYF
>TRBD1|TRBJ2-5|TRBV19
CASSIRTGTRGTQYF
>TRBD1|TRBJ1-2|TRBV6-6
CASSPGQETGYTF
>TRBD2|TRBJ2-1|TRBV14
CASSPTSGGPNNEQFF
>.|TRBJ1-5|TRBV6-1
CASSEVWTSGGQPQHF
>TRBD2|TRBJ2-3|TRBV9
CASSVGEAGGFTDTQYF
>.|TRBJ1-1|TRBV5-4
CASSLEPRRGGTEAFF
>.|TRBJ1-4|TRBV18
CASSPPLDSGEKLFF
>TRBD1|TRBJ1-1|TRBV18
CASLRTGGLMNTEAFF
>.|TRBJ2-7|TRBV27
CASRRQALYEQYF
>.|TRBJ1-4|TRBV14
CASRPSGVRSTNEKLFF
>.|TRBJ2-7|TRBV27
CASSLSGWGRYEQYF
>TRBD1|TRBJ2-1|TRBV4-3
CASSLNSGTDNEQFF
>.|TRBJ1-1|TRBV7-3
CASSLRVGGGSNTEAFF
>TRBD2|TRBJ2-1|TRBV2
CASRPVSGAYNEQFF
>TRBD1|TRBJ1-3|TRBV4-1
CASSQRQGADTIYF
>TRBD1|TRBJ2-7|TRBV7-6
CASSFRPTGGYEQYF
>TRBD2|TRBJ2-1|TRBV2
CASRRTSGGAQGEQFF
>.|TRBJ2-7|TRBV25-1
CASSDQGQPYEQYF
>.|TRBJ1-6|TRBV9
CASSVGVPSSYNSPLHF
>.|TRBJ1-4|TRBV5-8
CASSLRGFREKLFF
>.|TRBJ1-5|TRBV9
CASSAHWASNQPQHF
>TRBD1|TRBJ2-3|TRBV6-1
CAIWTGSADTQYF
>TRBD2|TRBJ2-3|TRBV2
CASSEAAGVKDTQYF
>TRBD1|TRBJ1-5|TRBV5-8
CASRSTGMGNQPQHF
>.|TRBJ1-1|TRBV2
CASHGTLEAFF
>.|TRBJ2-1|TRBV28
CASALRVGWQFF
>.|TRBJ1-2|TRBV27
CASSTSPDRVANYGYTF
>TRBD2|TRBJ2-3|TRBV4-3
CASSQGLAGDTQYF
>.|TRBJ2-1|TRBV7-8
CASSLMGTQNEQFF
>.|TRBJ2-1|TRBV21-1
CASSKRTTIDEQFF
>.|TRBJ1-2|TRBV6-5
CASLGGYGYTF
>TRBD1|TRBJ2-7|TRBV7-2
CASSLETGSSEQYF
>TRBD1|TRBJ1-5|TRBV2
CASSSITQGGNQPQHF
>.|TRBJ2-3|TRBV7-2
CASSFLLGPDTQYF
>.|TRBJ2-7|TRBV5-1
CASSLPGVNEQYF
>TRBD1|TRBJ1-1|TRBV29-1
CSADRWDLNTEAFF
>.|TRBJ1-5|TRBV29-1
CSVRDTQNSNQPQHF
>.|TRBJ2-2|TRBV19
CASSIQENTGELFF
>TRBD2|TRBJ2-4|TRBV5-6
CASRPAGGVKNIQYF
>.|TRBJ2-7|TRBV11-2
CASRYRTGSYEQYF
>.|TRBJ2-1|TRBV18
CASSPRAGVEQFF
>TRBD1|TRBJ1-2|TRBV18
CASSRDRGESYYGYTF
>TRBD2|TRBJ2-5|TRBV7-2
CASSTGLAGVVTQYF
>TRBD2|TRBJ2-7|TRBV19
CASSGPSGSYEQYF
>TRBD1|TRBJ1-4|TRBV15
CATSRTGSGEKLFF
>TRBD2|TRBJ2-5|TRBV7-9
CASSLTSSRLQETQYF
>TRBD1|TRBJ2-1|TRBV20-1
CSAQQGHEQFF
>.|TRBJ2-7|TRBV27
CASSLVAESYEQYF
>.|TRBJ1-2|TRBV10-1
CASSPGTDYGYTF
>.|TRBJ2-7|TRBV19
CASSIDVRGSSYEQYF
>TRBD1|TRBJ1-1|TRBV5-8
CASSLDGQVNTEAFF
>.|TRBJ1-6|TRBV7-2
CASSFPQGGSPLHF
>.|TRBJ2-5|TRBV4-3
CASSGFGQQYF
>TRBD2|TRBJ2-3|TRBV15
CATSRDPVVGGIADTQYF
>TRBD2|TRBJ2-7|TRBV19
CASSISSGSYEQYF
>.|TRBJ2-7|TRBV6-5
CASSRPGVGYEQYF